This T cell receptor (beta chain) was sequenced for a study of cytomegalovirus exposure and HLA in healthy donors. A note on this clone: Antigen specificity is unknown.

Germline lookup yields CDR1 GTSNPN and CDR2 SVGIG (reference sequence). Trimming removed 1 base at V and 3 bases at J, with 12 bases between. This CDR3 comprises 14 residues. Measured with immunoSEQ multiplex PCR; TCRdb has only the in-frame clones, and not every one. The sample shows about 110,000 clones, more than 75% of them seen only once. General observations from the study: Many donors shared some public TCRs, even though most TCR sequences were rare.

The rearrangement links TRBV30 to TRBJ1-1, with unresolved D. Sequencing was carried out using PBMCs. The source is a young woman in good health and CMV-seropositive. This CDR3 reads CAWSGLGRHTEAFF. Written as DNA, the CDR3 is TGTGCCTGGAGTGGGCTGGGCAGACACACTGAAGCTTTCTTT. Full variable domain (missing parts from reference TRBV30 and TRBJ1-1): SQTIHQWPATLVQPVGSPLSLECTVEGTSNPNLYWYRQAAGRGLQLLFYSVGIGQISSEVPQNLSASRPQDRQFILSSKKLLLSDSGFYLCAWSGLGRHTEAFFGQGTRLTVV.